This T cell receptor (beta chain) was identified in a study of T cell repertoires in cytomegalovirus infection. Background on the study: Signatures in public TCR beta sequences pointed to both CMV infection and matching HLA type.

The CDR3 contains 14 residues. The germline V gene has CDR1 SGDLS and CDR2 YYNGEE. V was clipped by 4 bases and J by 4 bases, with 12 bases between them. TCRdb reprocessed the reads via MiXCR and lists one record per CDR3 protein. The table has about 900,000 distinct CDR3 sequences, roughly 31% seen once. There are a few counts of this clonotype. As yet, its antigen is unknown. The chain uses TRBV9 and TRBJ1-5; D unresolved. The material was cultured CD8+ T cells from PBMCs, obtained from culture after CMV antigen stimulation. This receptor was identified in a human donor in good health (CMV status not recorded). Some clones in this sample may be carry-over from other donors' samples. The CDR3 bases are TGTGCCAGCAGCCCTCACATGGGGAATCAGCCCCAGCATTTT. Amino acids: CASSPHMGNQPQHF.